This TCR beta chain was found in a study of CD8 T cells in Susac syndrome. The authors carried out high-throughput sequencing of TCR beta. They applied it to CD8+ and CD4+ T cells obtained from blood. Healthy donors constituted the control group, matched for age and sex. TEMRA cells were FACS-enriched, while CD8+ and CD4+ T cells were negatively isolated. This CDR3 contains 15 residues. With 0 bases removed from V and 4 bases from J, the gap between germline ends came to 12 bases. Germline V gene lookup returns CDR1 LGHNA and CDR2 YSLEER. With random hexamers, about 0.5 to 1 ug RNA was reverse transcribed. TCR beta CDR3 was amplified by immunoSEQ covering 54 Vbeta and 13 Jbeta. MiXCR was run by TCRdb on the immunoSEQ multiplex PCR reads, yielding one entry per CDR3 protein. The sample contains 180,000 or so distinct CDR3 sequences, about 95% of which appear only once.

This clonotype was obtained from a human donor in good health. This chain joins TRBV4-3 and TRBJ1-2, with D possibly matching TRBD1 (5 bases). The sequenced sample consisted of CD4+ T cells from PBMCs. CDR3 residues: CASSQDEQATYGYTF. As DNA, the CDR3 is TGCGCCAGCAGCCAAGATGAACAGGCGACCTATGGCTACACCTTC.